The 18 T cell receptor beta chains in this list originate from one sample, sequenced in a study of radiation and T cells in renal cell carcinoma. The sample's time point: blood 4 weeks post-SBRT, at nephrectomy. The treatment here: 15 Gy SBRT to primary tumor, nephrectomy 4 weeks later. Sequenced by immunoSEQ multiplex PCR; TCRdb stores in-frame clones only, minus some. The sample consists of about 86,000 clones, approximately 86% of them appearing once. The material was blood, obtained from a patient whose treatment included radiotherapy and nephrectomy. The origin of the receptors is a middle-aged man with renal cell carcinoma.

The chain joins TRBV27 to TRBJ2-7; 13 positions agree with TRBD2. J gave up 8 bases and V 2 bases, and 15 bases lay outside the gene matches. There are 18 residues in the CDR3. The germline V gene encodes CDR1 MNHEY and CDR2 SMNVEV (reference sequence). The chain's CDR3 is CASSLTPRAGLAGNKQYF. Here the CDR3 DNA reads TGTGCCAGCAGTTTAACTCCACGCGCGGGACTAGCGGGAAACAAGCAGTACTTC.

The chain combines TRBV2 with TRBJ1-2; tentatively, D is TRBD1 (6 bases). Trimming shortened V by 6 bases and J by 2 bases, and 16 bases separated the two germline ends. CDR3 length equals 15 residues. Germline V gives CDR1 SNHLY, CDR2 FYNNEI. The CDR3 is CASRVVGQRNYGYTF. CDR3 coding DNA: TGTGCCAGCAGAGTTGTAGGACAGAGGAACTATGGCTACACCTTC.

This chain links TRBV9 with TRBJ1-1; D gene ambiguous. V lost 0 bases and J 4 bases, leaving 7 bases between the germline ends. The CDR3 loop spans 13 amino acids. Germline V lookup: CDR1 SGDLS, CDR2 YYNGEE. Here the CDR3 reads CASSVVSSTEAFF. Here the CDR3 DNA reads TGTGCCAGCAGCGTAGTCTCGAGCACTGAAGCTTTCTTT.

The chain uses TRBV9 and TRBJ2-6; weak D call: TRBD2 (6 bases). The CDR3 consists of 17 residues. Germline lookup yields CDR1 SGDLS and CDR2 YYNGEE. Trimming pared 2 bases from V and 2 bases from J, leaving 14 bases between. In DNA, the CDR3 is TGTGCCAGCAGCGTCGGGGGACGGTCACCTGGGGCCAACGTCCTGACTTTC. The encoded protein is CASSVGGRSPGANVLTF.

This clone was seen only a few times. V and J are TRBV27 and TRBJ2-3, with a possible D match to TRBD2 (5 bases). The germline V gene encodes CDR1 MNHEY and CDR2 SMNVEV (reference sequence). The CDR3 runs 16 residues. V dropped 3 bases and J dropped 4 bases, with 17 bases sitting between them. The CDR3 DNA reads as TGTGCCAGCAGTTTTGAAAGCGGACCGCGGGCAGATACGCAGTATTTT. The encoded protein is CASSFESGPRADTQYF.

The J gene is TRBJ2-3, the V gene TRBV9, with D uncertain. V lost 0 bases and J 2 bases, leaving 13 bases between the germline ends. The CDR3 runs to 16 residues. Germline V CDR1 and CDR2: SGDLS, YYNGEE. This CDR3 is CASSVGPSTYTDTQYF. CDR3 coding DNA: TGTGCCAGCAGCGTAGGTCCCTCGACCTACACAGATACGCAGTATTTT. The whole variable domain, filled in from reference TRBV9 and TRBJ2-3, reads DSGVTQTPKHLITATGQRVTLRCSPRSGDLSVYWYQQSLDQGLQFLIQYYNGEERAKGNILERFSAQQFPDLHSELNLSSLELGDSALYFCASSVGPSTYTDTQYFGPGTRLTVL.

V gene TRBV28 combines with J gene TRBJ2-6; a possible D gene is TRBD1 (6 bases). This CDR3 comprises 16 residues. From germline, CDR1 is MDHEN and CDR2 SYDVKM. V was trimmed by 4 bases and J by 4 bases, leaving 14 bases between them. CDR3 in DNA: TGTGCCAGCAGTTCCCGCGCAGGGGTCGGGGCCAACGTCCTGACTTTC. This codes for CASSSRAGVGANVLTF.

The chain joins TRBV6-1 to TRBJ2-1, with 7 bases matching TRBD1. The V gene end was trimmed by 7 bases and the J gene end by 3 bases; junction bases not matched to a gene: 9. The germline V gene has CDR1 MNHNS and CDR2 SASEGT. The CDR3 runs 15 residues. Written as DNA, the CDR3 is TGTGCCAGCATTAGGTCCGGGACAGTCTACAATGAGCAGTTCTTC. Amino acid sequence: CASIRSGTVYNEQFF.

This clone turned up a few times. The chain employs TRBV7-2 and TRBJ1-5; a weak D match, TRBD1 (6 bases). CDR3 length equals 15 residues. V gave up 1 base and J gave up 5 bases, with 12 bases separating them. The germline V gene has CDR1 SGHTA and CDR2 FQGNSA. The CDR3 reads CASSLVGTTDQPQHF. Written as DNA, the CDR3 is TGTGCCAGCAGCTTAGTTGGGACAACCGATCAGCCCCAGCATTTT. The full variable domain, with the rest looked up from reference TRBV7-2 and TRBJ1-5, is GAGVSQSPSNKVTEKGKDVELRCDPISGHTALYWYRQSLGQGLEFLIYFQGNSAPDKSGLPSDRFSAERTGGSVSTLTIQRTQQEDSAVYLCASSLVGTTDQPQHFGDGTRLSIL.

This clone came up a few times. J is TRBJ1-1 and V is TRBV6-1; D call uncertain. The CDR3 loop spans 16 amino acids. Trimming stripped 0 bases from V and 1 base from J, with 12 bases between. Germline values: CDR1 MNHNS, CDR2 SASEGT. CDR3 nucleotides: TGTGCCAGCAGTGAAGCGCGTGTCGGAGCGAACACTGAAGCTTTCTTT. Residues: CASSEARVGANTEAFF.

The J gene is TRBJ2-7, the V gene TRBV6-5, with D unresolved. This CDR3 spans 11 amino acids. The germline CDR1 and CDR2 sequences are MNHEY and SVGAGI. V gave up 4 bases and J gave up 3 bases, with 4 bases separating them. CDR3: CASSSLYEQYF. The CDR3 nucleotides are TGTGCCAGCAGTTCCCTCTACGAGCAGTACTTC.

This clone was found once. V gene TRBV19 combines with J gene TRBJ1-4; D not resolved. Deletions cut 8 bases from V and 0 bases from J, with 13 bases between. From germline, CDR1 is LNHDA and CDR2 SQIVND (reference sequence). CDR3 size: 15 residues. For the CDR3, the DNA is TGTGCCAGTTCACTTCGGGCTGCAACTAATGAAAAACTGTTTTTT. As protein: CASSLRAATNEKLFF.

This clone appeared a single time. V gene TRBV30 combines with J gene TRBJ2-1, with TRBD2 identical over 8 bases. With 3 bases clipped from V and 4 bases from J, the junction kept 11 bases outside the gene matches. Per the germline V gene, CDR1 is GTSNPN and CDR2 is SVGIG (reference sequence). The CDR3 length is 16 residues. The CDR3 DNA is TGTGCCTGGAGGGAACGGGGGGGCGTCCCATACAATGAGCAGTTCTTC. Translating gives CAWRERGGVPYNEQFF.

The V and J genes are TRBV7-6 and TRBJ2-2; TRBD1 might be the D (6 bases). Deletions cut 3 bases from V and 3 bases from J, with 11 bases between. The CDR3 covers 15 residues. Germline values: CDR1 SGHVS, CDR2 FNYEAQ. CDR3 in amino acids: CASSFGQIYTGELFF. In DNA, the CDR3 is TGTGCCAGCAGCTTTGGACAGATTTACACCGGGGAGCTGTTTTTT.

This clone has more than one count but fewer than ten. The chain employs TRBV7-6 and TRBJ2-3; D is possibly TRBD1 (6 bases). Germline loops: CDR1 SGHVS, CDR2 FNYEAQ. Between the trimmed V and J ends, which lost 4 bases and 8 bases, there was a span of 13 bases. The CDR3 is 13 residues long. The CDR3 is CASSSQGPGTQYF. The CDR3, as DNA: TGTGCCAGCAGCTCGCAGGGGCCTGGTACGCAGTATTTT.

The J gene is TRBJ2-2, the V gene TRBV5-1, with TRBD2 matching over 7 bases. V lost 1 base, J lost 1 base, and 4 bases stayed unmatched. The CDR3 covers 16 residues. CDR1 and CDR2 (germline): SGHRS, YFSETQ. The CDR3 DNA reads TGCGCCAGCAGCTTGAACGCGGGGGTGAACACCGGGGAGCTGTTTTTT. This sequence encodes CASSLNAGVNTGELFF.

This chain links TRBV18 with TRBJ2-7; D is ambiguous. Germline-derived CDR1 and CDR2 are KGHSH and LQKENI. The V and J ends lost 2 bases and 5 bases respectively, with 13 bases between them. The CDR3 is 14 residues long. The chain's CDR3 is CASSPLTTQNEQYF. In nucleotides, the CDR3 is TGTGCCAGCTCACCATTAACAACACAGAACGAGCAGTACTTC.

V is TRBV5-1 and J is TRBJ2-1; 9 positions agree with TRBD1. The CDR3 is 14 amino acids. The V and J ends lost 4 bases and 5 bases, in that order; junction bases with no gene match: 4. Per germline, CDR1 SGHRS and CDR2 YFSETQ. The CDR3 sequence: CASSVQGADNEQFF. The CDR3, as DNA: TGCGCCAGCAGCGTACAGGGGGCGGACAATGAGCAGTTCTTC.